A selection of T cell receptor beta chains follows, all from one sample in a study of blood T cell repertoires in COVID-19. The protocol was immunoSEQ multiplex PCR, while the TCRdb copy is restricted to in-frame clones and leaves out a portion. Here the sample spans about 150,000 clones, roughly 84% being singletons. Sequencing was done on a sample of peripheral blood. These receptors all stem from a man in his sixties with COVID-19, enrolled during active disease. The CDR3 runs from the conserved cysteine through the conserved F or W.

v_call	j_call	cdr3_aa
TRBV10-3	TRBJ2-7	CAISELQGATYEQYF
TRBV2	TRBJ1-4	CASIREGQGFEKLFF
TRBV5-8	TRBJ1-2	CASSLAGWQGAGGYTF
TRBV7-9	TRBJ2-7	CASSLGRAYEQYF
TRBV5-5	TRBJ1-1	CASSLGDRVRTEAFF
TRBV5-6	TRBJ2-3	CASSLYPITDTQYF
TRBV9	TRBJ1-3	CASSVLDSSSGNTIYF
TRBV30	TRBJ2-1	CAWSLAYSGNYNEQFF
TRBV9	TRBJ1-2	CASSVVGAAGYTF
TRBV6-5	TRBJ2-4	CATTRTGGRNIQYF
TRBV3-1/TRBV3-2	TRBJ2-5	CASSLGLAGVGETQYF
TRBV6-2/TRBV6-3	TRBJ2-3	CASSPPLWSGRRDTQYF
TRBV7-8	TRBJ2-7	CASSSRGEYEQYF
TRBV19	TRBJ1-5	CASSIERLNQPQHF
TRBV4-2	TRBJ1-2	CASSQVLGQGGGYTF
TRBV4-3	TRBJ2-3	CASSQRRTGKQTDTQYF
TRBV19	TRBJ1-5	CASSGRGIDSNQPQHF
TRBV7-6	TRBJ1-1	CASSHSLRNTEAFF
TRBV18	TRBJ1-1	CASKTGRNTEAFF
TRBV19	TRBJ1-2	CASSTRADGYTF
TRBV13	TRBJ1-2	CASSSRTGWGYTF
TRBV18	TRBJ1-1	CASSSSQGRMNTEAFF
TRBV7-3	TRBJ2-2	CASSLNRVTGELFF
TRBV6-5	TRBJ1-6	CASRLGQGANSPLHF
TRBV7-2	TRBJ2-2	CASSPTLLVAVSGELFF
TRBV18	TRBJ1-1	CASSPATGRRNTEAFF
TRBV19	TRBJ1-6	CASTRDQQGGSPLHF